These 10 T cell receptor beta chains came from one sample sequenced in a study of lymphopenia after photon versus proton radiotherapy. The table came from immunoSEQ multiplex PCR; TCRdb's copy has only in-frame clones and leaves some out. The sample gives approximately 58,000 clones, 83% of which show up once; 25% to 35% is in the top ten. The sample here was peripheral blood, taken from a patient treated with photon-based radiotherapy. All receptors derive from a man aged 50-60 years with gastric cancer.

Ten or more counts support this clone. This chain uses TRBV4-2 with TRBJ1-5; TRBD1 agrees at 8 bases. There are 16 residues in the CDR3. CDR1 LGHNA and CDR2 YNFKEQ come from the germline V gene. V lost 3 bases, J lost 5 bases, and 9 bases stayed unmatched. This CDR3 reads CASSQSNRGSYQPQHF. In DNA form, the CDR3 reads TGTGCCAGCAGCCAGTCGAACAGGGGGTCGTATCAGCCCCAGCATTTT.

V is TRBV25-1 and J is TRBJ1-1; TRBD1 is a possible D gene (6 bases). Per germline, CDR1 MGHDK and CDR2 SYGVNS. The CDR3 runs to 12 residues. Trimming cost V 4 bases and J 7 bases, with 10 bases left between them. CDR3 residues: CASSGTDSEAFF. The CDR3 DNA sequence: TGTGCCAGCAGTGGGACAGACAGTGAAGCTTTCTTT.

The V call is TRBV7-8, the J call TRBJ2-7; D unresolved. V was shortened by 8 bases and J by 2 bases, with 13 bases between the two germline ends. Germline V lookup: CDR1 SGHVS, CDR2 FQNEAQ. CDR3 size: 13 residues. The CDR3 sequence: CASVGRAAYEQYF. The CDR3 DNA follows: TGTGCCAGCGTTGGAAGGGCGGCCTACGAGCAGTACTTC.

There are a few counts of this clone. The rearrangement uses TRBV27 and TRBJ2-7; no clear D gene. This CDR3 is built from 13 residues. CDR1 MNHEY and CDR2 SMNVEV come from the germline V gene (reference sequence). Trimming removed 6 bases at V and 0 bases at J, with 9 bases between. The chain's CDR3 is CASSARNSYEQYF. CDR3 nucleotide sequence: TGTGCCAGCAGCGCGAGGAACTCCTACGAGCAGTACTTC.

V gene TRBV7-9 combines with J gene TRBJ1-3; D is perhaps TRBD1 (5 bases). The germline CDR1 and CDR2 sequences are SEHNR and FQNEAQ (reference sequence). Trimming cost V 4 bases and J 0 bases, with 10 bases left between them. The CDR3 has 15 amino acids. CDR3 loop: CASSSDRDSGNTIYF. CDR3 nucleotide sequence: TGTGCCAGCAGCTCCGACAGAGACTCTGGAAACACCATATATTTT.

The CDR3 DNA reads TGTGCCAGCAGCTTATCCGCCTTACAGGGGGCCTTTGGCTACACCTTC. This codes for CASSLSALQGAFGYTF. The chain is built from TRBV7-2 and TRBJ1-2, with 9 bases lining up with TRBD1. CDR1 SGHTA and CDR2 FQGNSA come from the germline V gene. This CDR3 region has 16 residues. The ends lost 2 bases at V and 7 bases at J; junction bases unmatched: 11.

This clone was picked up a small number of times. The CDR3 DNA reads TGTGCCAGCAGTACCCGATACTATGGCTACACCTTC. This translates into CASSTRYYGYTF. This chain links TRBV6-1 with TRBJ1-2; D remains ambiguous. The CDR3 has 12 amino acids. Germline values: CDR1 MNHNS, CDR2 SASEGT. V lost 5 bases to trimming and J lost 3 bases, with 7 bases between them.

V usage is TRBV7-8 and J usage is TRBJ1-1; a weak D match, TRBD1 (5 bases). The germline V and J ends were trimmed by 1 base and 13 bases, with 16 bases remaining between them. CDR1 SGHVS and CDR2 FQNEAQ come from the germline V gene. This CDR3 region has 13 residues. CDR3 in amino acids: CASSLDRGVDGFF. The CDR3 DNA reads TGTGCCAGCAGCTTAGATCGGGGGGTTGACGGTTTCTTT. The full variable domain, its missing parts supplied by reference TRBV7-8 and TRBJ1-1, is GAGVSQSPRYKVAKRGQDVALRCDPISGHVSLFWYQQALGQGPEFLTYFQNEAQLDKSGLPSDRFFAERPEGSVSTLKIQRTQQEDSAVYLCASSLDRGVDGFFGQGTRLTVV.

V usage is TRBV14 and J usage is TRBJ2-7, with TRBD2 as a possible D gene (5 bases). This CDR3 spans 13 amino acids. Germline-derived CDR1 and CDR2 are SGHDN and FVKESK. Trimming cost V 4 bases and J 5 bases, with 12 bases left between them. The CDR3 DNA reads TGTGCCAGCAGCCCGGCGGGCCGGGACGAGCAGTACTTC. The encoded protein is CASSPAGRDEQYF. The entire variable domain, with the rest obtained from reference TRBV14 and TRBJ2-7, is as follows: EAGVTQFPSHSVIEKGQTVTLRCDPISGHDNLYWYRRVMGKEIKFLLHFVKESKQDESGMPNNRFLAERTGGTYSTLKVQPAELEDSGVYFCASSPAGRDEQYFGPGTRLTVT.

This clone has just a few counts. The chain's CDR3 is CAWSPGERGETQYF. CDR3 nucleotides: TGTGCCTGGAGTCCCGGGGAACGAGGGGAGACCCAGTACTTC. The V and J genes are TRBV30 and TRBJ2-5; TRBD2 is a possible D gene (5 bases). V was trimmed by 2 bases and J by 5 bases, leaving 15 bases between them. The germline gives CDR1 GTSNPN, CDR2 SVGIG (reference sequence). The CDR3 is 14 amino acids.